The sequence of this T cell receptor beta chain was determined in a study of T-cell memory formation after mild COVID-19. TCRdb processed the 5' RACE reads anew with MiXCR; each CDR3 protein has one entry. The table lists under 250,000 distinct CDR3 sequences, about 10% of them singletons, with just over 3% in the top ten. Germline V gives CDR1 LGHDT, CDR2 YNNKEL (reference sequence). V was clipped by 0 bases and J by 4 bases, with 10 bases between them. The CDR3 consists of 15 residues. This clonotype was seen at least ten times. Material: PBMCs or a T cell subset sorted from them (not recorded which). The V call is TRBV3-1, the J call TRBJ2-4, with a possible D match to TRBD2 (5 bases). This clonotype was sampled from a man aged 18 to 29 who had mild COVID-19 (a few samples of this study predate the infection). Cell type and time point are not known. CDR3 amino acids: CASSQDSGSKNIQYF. CDR3 nucleotides: TGTGCCAGCAGCCAAGACAGCGGATCTAAAAACATTCAGTACTTC. The full variable domain, rest sourced from reference TRBV3-1 and TRBJ2-4, is DTAVSQTPKYLVTQMGNDKSIKCEQNLGHDTMYWYKQDSKKFLKIMFSYNNKELIINETVPNRFSPKSPDKAHLNLHINSLELGDSAVYFCASSQDSGSKNIQYFGAGTRLSVL.